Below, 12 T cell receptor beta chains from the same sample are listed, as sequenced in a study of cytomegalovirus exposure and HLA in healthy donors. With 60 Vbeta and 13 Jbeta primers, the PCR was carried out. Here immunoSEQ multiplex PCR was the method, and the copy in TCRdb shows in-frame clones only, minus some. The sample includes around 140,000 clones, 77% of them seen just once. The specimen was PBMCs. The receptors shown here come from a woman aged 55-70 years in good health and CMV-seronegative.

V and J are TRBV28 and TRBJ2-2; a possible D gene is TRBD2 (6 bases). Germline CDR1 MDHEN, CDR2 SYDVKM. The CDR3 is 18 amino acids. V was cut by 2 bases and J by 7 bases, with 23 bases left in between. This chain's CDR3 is CASSLPSRLGEKGGELFF. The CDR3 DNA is TGTGCCAGCAGTTTACCATCGCGACTAGGGGAAAAGGGCGGGGAGCTGTTTTTT.

The CDR3 spells CASSSDGLAGVVGQFF. The CDR3 DNA reads TGTGCCAGCAGTTCAGACGGACTAGCGGGGGTTGTAGGGCAGTTCTTC. V and J are TRBV28 and TRBJ2-1; 13 nucleotides agree with TRBD2. V shed 4 bases, J shed 12 bases, and the junction held 12 bases outside the gene matches. Germline values: CDR1 MDHEN, CDR2 SYDVKM. There are 16 residues in the CDR3.

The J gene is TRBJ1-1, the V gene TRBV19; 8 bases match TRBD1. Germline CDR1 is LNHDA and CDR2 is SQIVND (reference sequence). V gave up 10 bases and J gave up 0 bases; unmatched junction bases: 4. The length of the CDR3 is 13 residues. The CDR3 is CATLDRVNTEAFF. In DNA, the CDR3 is TGTGCCACCTTGGACAGGGTGAACACTGAAGCTTTCTTT. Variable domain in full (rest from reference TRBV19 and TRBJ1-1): DGGITQSPKYLFRKEGQNVTLSCEQNLNHDAMYWYRQDPGQGLRLIYYSQIVNDFQKGDIAEGYSVSREKKESFPLTVTSAQKNPTAFYLCATLDRVNTEAFFGQGTRLTVV.

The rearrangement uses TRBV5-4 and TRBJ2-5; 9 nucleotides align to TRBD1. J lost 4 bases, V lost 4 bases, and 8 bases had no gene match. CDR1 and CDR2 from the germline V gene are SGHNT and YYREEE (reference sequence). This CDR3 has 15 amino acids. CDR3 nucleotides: TGTGCCAGCAGCACCGGGACAGGGTTGACAGAGACCCAGTACTTC. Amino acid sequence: CASSTGTGLTETQYF.

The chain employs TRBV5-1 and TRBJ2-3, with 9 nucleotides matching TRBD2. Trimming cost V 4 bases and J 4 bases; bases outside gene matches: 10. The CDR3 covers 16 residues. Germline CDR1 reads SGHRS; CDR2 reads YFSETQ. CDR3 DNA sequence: TGCGCCAGCAGCGGTCAGTTAGCGGGAGTGGCAGATACGCAGTATTTT. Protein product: CASSGQLAGVADTQYF.

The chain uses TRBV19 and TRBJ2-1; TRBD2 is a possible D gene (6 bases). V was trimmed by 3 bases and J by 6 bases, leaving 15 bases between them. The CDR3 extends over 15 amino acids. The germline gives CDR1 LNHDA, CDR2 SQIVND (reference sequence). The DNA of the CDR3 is TGTGCCAGTAGTATGGGCGCGGGGAGTCCCAATGAGCAGTTCTTC. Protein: CASSMGAGSPNEQFF.

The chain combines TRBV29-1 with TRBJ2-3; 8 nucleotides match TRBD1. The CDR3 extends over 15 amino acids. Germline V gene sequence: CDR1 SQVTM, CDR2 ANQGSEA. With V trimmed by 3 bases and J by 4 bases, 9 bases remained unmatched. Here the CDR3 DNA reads TGCAGCGTTGAGGCCGGCAGGGGGCGATCAGATACGCAGTATTTT. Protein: CSVEAGRGRSDTQYF.

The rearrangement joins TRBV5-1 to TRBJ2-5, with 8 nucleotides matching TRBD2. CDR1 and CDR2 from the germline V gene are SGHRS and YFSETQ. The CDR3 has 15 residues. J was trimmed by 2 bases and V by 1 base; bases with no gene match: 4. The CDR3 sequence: CASSLNGGEQETQYF. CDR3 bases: TGCGCCAGCAGCTTGAACGGGGGGGAACAAGAGACCCAGTACTTC.

The CDR3 region has the DNA TGTGCCAGCAGTCCGGGAGCCAGCCGGGATACGCAGTATTTT. The encoded protein is CASSPGASRDTQYF. V gene TRBV7-6 combines with J gene TRBJ2-3; D might be TRBD2 (6 bases). The CDR3 covers 14 residues. V lost 6 bases and J 6 bases, leaving 16 bases between the germline ends. In germline, CDR1 is SGHVS, CDR2 FNYEAQ.

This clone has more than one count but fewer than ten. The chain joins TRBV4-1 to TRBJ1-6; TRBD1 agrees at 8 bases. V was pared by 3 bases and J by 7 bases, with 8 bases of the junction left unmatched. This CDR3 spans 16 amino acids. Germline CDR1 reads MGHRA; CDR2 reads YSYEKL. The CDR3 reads CASSHMDRDRNSPLHF. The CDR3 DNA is TGCGCCAGCAGCCACATGGACCGGGACAGGAATTCACCCCTCCACTTT.

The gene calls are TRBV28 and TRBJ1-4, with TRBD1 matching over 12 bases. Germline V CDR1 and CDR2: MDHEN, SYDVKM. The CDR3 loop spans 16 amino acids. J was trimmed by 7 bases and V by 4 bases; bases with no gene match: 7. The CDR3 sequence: CASSYRDRGRGEKLFF. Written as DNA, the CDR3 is TGTGCCAGCAGTTACCGGGACAGGGGGCGCGGTGAAAAACTGTTTTTT.

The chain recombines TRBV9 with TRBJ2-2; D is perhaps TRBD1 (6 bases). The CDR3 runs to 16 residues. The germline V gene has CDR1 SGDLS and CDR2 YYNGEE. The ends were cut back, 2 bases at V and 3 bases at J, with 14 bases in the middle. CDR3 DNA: TGTGCCAGCAGCGTTACCTGGGGGCTCGACACCGGGGAGCTGTTTTTT. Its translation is CASSVTWGLDTGELFF.